This TCR beta chain was found in a study of blood T cell repertoires in COVID-19. Seattle researchers signed up patients amid active infection and tracked them longitudinally. TCRdb keeps only in-frame clones here, not all; method: immunoSEQ multiplex PCR. Of 250,000 to 350,000 clones in the sample, about 88% were seen once. The sequence was obtained from a woman aged 30 to 39 with COVID-19, enrolled during active disease. Sequenced: peripheral blood.

The CDR3: CASSPRLDRDYEQYF. The CDR3 DNA is TGTGCCAGCAGCCCCCGGTTGGACAGGGATTACGAGCAGTACTTC. This chain links TRBV3-1 (or the pseudogene TRBV3-2) with TRBJ2-7; 8 nucleotides align to TRBD1. In germline, CDR1 is LGHDT, CDR2 YNNKEL (reference sequence). This CDR3 region has 15 residues. Germline trimming cut 4 bases from V and 4 bases from J; bases unmatched to any gene: 9.